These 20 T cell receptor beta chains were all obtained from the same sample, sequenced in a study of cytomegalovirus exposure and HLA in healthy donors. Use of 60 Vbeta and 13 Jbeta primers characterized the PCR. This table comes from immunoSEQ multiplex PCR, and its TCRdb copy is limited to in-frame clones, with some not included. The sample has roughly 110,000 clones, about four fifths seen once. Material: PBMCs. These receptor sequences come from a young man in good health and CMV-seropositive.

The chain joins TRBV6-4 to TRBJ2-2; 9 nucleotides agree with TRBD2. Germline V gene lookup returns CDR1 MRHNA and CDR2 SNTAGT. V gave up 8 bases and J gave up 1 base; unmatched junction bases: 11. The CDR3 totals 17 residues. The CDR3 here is CASLGLASGVNTGELFF. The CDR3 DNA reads TGTGCCAGCTTGGGATTAGCTAGCGGGGTGAACACCGGGGAGCTGTTTTTT.

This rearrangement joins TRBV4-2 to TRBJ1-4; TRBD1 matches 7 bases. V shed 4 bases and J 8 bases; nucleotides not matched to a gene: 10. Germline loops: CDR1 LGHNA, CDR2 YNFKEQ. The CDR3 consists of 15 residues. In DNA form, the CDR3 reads TGTGCCAGCAGCCTTTCGGGGACAGAAGGGGAAAAACTGTTTTTT. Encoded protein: CASSLSGTEGEKLFF.

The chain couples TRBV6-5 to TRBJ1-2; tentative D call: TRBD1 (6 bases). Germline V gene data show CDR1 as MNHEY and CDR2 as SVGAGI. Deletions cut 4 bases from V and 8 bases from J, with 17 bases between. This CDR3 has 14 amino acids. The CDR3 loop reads CASSSRDNLRGYTF. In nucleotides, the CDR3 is TGTGCCAGCAGTTCCCGGGACAATCTGCGAGGCTACACCTTC.

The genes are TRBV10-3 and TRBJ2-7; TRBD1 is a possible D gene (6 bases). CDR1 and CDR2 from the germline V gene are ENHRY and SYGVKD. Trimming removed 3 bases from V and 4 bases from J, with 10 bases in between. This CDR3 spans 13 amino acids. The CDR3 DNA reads TGTGCCATCAGTGACCCAGGGGTGTACGAGCAGTACGTC. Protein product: CAISDPGVYEQYV.

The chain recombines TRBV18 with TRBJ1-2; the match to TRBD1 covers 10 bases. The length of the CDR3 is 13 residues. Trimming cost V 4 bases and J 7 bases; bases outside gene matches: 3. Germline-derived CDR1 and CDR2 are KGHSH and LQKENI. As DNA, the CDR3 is TGTGCCAGCTCACAAGACAGGGGGCTTGGCTACACCTTC. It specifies CASSQDRGLGYTF.

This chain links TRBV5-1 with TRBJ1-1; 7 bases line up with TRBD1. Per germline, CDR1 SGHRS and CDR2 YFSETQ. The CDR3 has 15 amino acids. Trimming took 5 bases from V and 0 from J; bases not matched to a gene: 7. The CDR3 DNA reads TGCGCCAGCAGACAACTGGGACAGCTGAACACTGAAGCTTTCTTT. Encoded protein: CASRQLGQLNTEAFF.

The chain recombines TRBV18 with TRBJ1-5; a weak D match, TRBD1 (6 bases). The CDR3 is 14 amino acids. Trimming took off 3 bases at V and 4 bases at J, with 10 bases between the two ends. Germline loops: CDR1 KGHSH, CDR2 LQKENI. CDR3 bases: TGTGCCAGCTCACCGCAAGGGGGAAATCAGCCCCAGCATTTT. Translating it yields CASSPQGGNQPQHF.

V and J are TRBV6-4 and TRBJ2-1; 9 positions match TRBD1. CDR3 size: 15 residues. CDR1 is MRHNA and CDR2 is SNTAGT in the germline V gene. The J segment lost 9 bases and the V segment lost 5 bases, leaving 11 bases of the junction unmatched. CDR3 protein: CASSSSGTGKTEQFF. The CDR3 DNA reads TGTGCCAGCAGTTCGTCCGGGACAGGGAAGACTGAGCAGTTCTTC.

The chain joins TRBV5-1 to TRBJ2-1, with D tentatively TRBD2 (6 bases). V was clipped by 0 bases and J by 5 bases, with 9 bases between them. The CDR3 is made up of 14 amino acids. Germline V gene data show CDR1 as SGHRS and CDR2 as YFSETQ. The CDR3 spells CASSLGGTNNEQFF. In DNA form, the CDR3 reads TGCGCCAGCAGCTTGGGCGGGACCAACAATGAGCAGTTCTTC.

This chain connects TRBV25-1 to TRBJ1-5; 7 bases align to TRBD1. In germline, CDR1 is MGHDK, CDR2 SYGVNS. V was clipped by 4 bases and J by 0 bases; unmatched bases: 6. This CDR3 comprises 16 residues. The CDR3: CASSAGDSHSNQPQHF. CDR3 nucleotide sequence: TGTGCCAGCAGTGCAGGGGACAGTCATAGCAATCAGCCCCAGCATTTT.

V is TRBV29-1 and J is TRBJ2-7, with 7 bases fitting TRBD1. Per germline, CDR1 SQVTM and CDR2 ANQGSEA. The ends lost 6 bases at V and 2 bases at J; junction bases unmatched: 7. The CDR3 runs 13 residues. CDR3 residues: CSVFQGETYEQYF. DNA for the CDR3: TGCAGCGTCTTTCAGGGGGAAACCTACGAGCAGTACTTC.

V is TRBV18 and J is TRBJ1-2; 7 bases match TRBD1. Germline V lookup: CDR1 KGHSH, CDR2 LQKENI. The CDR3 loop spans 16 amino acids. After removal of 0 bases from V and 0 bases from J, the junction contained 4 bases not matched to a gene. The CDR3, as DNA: TGTGCCAGCTCACCACCTTATGACAGGGCTAACTATGGCTACACCTTC. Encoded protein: CASSPPYDRANYGYTF. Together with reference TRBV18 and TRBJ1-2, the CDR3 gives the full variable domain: NAGVMQNPRHLVRRRGQEARLRCSPMKGHSHVYWYRQLPEEGLKFMVYLQKENIIDESGMPKERFSAEFPKEGPSILRIQQVVRGDSAAYFCASSPPYDRANYGYTFGSGTRLTVV.

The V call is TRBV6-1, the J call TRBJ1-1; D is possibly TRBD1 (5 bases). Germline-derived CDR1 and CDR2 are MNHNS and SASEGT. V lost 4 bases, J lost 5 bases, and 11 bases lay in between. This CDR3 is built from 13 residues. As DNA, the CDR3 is TGTGCCAGCAGTGTGCAGGGTAATACTGAAGCTTTCTTT. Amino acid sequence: CASSVQGNTEAFF.

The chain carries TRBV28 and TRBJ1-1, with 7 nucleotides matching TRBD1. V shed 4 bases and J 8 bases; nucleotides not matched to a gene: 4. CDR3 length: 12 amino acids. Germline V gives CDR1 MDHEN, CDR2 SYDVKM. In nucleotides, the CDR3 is TGTGCCAGCAGTTCCGGGGACAGCGAAGCTTTCTTT. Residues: CASSSGDSEAFF.

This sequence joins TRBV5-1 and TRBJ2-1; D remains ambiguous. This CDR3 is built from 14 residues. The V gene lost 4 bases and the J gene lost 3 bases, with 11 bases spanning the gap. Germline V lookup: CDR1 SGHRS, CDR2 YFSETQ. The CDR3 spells CASSVASVYNEQFF. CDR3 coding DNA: TGCGCCAGCAGCGTGGCAAGCGTCTACAATGAGCAGTTCTTC.

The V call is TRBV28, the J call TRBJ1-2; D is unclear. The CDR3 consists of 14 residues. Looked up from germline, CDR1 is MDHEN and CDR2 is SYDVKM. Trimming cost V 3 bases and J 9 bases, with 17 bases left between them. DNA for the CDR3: TGTGCCAGCAGTTTTATAGGAGGTCCCGGGAGCTACACCTTC. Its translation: CASSFIGGPGSYTF.

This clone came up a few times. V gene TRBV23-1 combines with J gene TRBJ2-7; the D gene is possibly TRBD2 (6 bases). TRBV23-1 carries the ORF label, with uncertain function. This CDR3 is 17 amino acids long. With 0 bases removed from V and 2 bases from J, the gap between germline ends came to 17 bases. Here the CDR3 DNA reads TGCGCCAGCAGTCAATCGGTTACTCGGGGGAGGCCCTACGAGCAGTACGTC. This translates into CASSQSVTRGRPYEQYV.

The CDR3 coding sequence is TGTGCCAGCAGCAAGACAGGGGGCCCTTACAATGAGCAGTTCTTC. Translated, it gives CASSKTGGPYNEQFF. The chain carries TRBV7-2 and TRBJ2-1; 10 bases agree with TRBD1. The CDR3 extends over 15 amino acids. Per germline, CDR1 SGHTA and CDR2 FQGNSA. J was trimmed by 4 bases and V by 5 bases; bases with no gene match: 5.

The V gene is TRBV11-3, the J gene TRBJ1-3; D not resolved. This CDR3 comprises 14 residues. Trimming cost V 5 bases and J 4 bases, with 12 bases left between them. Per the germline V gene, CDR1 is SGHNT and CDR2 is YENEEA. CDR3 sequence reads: CASSQTTSGNTIYF. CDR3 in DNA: TGTGCCAGCAGCCAAACTACCTCGGGAAACACCATATATTTT.

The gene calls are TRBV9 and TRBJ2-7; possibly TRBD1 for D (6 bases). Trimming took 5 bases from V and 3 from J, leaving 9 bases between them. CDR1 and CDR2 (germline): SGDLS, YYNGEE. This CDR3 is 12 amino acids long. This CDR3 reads CASSRTDYEQYF. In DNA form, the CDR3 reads TGTGCCAGCAGTCGGACAGACTACGAGCAGTACTTC.